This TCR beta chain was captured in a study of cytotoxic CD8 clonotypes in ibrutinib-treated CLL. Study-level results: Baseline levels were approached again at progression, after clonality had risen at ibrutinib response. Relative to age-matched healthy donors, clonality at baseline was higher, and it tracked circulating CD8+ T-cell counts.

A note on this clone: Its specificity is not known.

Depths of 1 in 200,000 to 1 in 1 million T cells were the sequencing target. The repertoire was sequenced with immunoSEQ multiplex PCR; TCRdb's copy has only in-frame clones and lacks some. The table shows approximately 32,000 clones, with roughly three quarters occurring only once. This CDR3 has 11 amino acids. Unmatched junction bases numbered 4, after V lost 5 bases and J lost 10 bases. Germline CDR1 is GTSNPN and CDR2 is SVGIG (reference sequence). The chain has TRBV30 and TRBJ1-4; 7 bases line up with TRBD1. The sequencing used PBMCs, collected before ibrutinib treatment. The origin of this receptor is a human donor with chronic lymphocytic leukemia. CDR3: CAWQGVRKLFF. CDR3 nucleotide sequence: TGTGCCTGGCAGGGGGTTAGAAAACTGTTTTTT.